The 17 T cell receptor beta chains in this list originate from one sample, sequenced in a study of blood T cell repertoires in COVID-19. Clones were sequenced by immunoSEQ multiplex PCR, and TCRdb holds only the in-frame ones, with some missing. The data hold approximately 210,000 clones, with more than 80% observed a single time. Sequencing input: peripheral blood. The receptors come from a man aged 25-45 years who had recovered from COVID-19.

This sequence joins TRBV3-1 (or the pseudogene TRBV3-2) and TRBJ2-1; 9 bases align to TRBD2. Germline V gene sequence: CDR1 LGHDT, CDR2 YNNKEL (reference sequence). The CDR3 extends over 14 amino acids. The ends lost 1 base at V and 10 bases at J; junction bases unmatched: 5. The CDR3, as DNA: TGTGCCAGCAGCCAAGCCCGGCTAGCGGGGGAGCAGTTCTTC. Its translation is CASSQARLAGEQFF.

V usage is TRBV19 and J usage is TRBJ2-5; the D gene is possibly TRBD1 (8 bases). The CDR3 extends over 15 amino acids. Germline CDR1 reads LNHDA; CDR2 reads SQIVND (reference sequence). The V end was cut by 4 bases, the J end by 5 bases, with 17 bases between. The CDR3 DNA sequence: TGTGCCAGTAGTAACCGAGACAGGGGAGGGGAGACCCAGTACTTC. Protein sequence: CASSNRDRGGETQYF.

In its sample, this clone was seen once. The chain has TRBV5-1 and TRBJ2-5; D uncertain. Trimming took off 4 bases at V and 4 bases at J, with 8 bases between the two ends. Per the germline V gene, CDR1 is SGHRS and CDR2 is YFSETQ. The length of the CDR3 is 12 residues. DNA for the CDR3: TGCGCCAGCAGCCTCCTGAGAGAGACCCAGTACTTC. Encoded protein: CASSLLRETQYF.

The count of this clone is one. The genes are TRBV6-1 and TRBJ1-2; D call uncertain. The CDR3 runs to 12 residues. V lost 0 bases, J lost 12 bases, and 11 bases lay in between. The germline CDR1 and CDR2 sequences are MNHNS and SASEGT. CDR3 protein: CASSEAGSGHTF. In DNA, the CDR3 is TGTGCCAGCAGTGAAGCGGGCAGCGGTCACACCTTC.

V is TRBV2 and J is TRBJ2-3, with D possibly being TRBD2 (7 bases). This CDR3 has 16 residues. From germline, CDR1 is SNHLY and CDR2 FYNNEI. Trimming cost V 7 bases and J 1 base, with 18 bases left between them. The CDR3 here is CASTEGGGAGTDTQYF. CDR3 sequence (DNA): TGTGCCAGCACCGAAGGGGGGGGCGCAGGCACAGATACGCAGTATTTT.

The V gene is TRBV3-1 (or the pseudogene TRBV3-2), the J gene TRBJ2-7; no clear D gene. Germline CDR1 is LGHDT and CDR2 is YNNKEL (reference sequence). This CDR3 spans 12 amino acids. The ends were cut back, 3 bases at V and 3 bases at J, with 6 bases in the middle. DNA of the CDR3: TGTGCCAGCAGCCAGACTGACTACGAGCAGTACTTC. Residues: CASSQTDYEQYF.

The genes are TRBV18 and TRBJ2-5, with D unresolved. V was shortened by 2 bases and J by 3 bases, with 4 bases between the two germline ends. In germline, CDR1 is KGHSH, CDR2 LQKENI. The CDR3 extends over 12 amino acids. Here the CDR3 reads CASSPREETQYF. The DNA for the CDR3 is TGTGCCAGCTCACCAAGAGAAGAGACCCAGTACTTC.

The J gene is TRBJ2-2, the V gene TRBV7-7, with 9 bases lining up with TRBD1. The germline gives CDR1 SSHAT, CDR2 FNYEAQ (reference sequence). J lost 6 bases, V lost 5 bases, and 4 bases had no gene match. The CDR3 covers 14 residues. CDR3 in DNA: TGTGCCAGCAGCCCCACAGGGGGCCCCGGGGAGCTGTTTTTT. Translation gives CASSPTGGPGELFF.

In its sample, this clone was seen once. The rearrangement links TRBV9 to TRBJ2-1, with TRBD2 matching over 7 bases. Per germline, CDR1 SGDLS and CDR2 YYNGEE. J was trimmed by 7 bases and V by 1 base; bases with no gene match: 8. This CDR3 is built from 15 residues. The CDR3 reads CASSVQSRDYNEQFF. The CDR3 DNA is TGTGCCAGCAGCGTACAGTCCCGGGACTATAATGAGCAGTTCTTC. Based on the CDR3 plus reference TRBV9 and TRBJ2-1, the full variable domain is DSGVTQTPKHLITATGQRVTLRCSPRSGDLSVYWYQQSLDQGLQFLIQYYNGEERAKGNILERFSAQQFPDLHSELNLSSLELGDSALYFCASSVQSRDYNEQFFGPGTRLTVL.

This rearrangement joins TRBV29-1 to TRBJ1-1, with D possibly being TRBD1 (5 bases). Trimming removed 7 bases from V and 0 bases from J, with 12 bases in between. CDR1 SQVTM and CDR2 ANQGSEA come from the germline V gene. This CDR3 spans 13 amino acids. CDR3 in DNA: TGCAGCGGGGGAGGGACTTTGAACACTGAAGCTTTCTTT. It encodes CSGGGTLNTEAFF.

The V and J genes are TRBV19 and TRBJ1-1, with 8 bases identical to TRBD1. Trimming cost V 1 base and J 3 bases; bases outside gene matches: 16. The CDR3 spans 19 residues. The germline V gene encodes CDR1 LNHDA and CDR2 SQIVND (reference sequence). The CDR3: CASSIGVRRQGPRYTEAFF. CDR3 DNA: TGTGCCAGTAGTATAGGAGTCCGGCGACAGGGGCCCCGTTACACTGAAGCTTTCTTT. Using reference TRBV19 and TRBJ1-1 for the parts outside the CDR3, the full variable domain is DGGITQSPKYLFRKEGQNVTLSCEQNLNHDAMYWYRQDPGQGLRLIYYSQIVNDFQKGDIAEGYSVSREKKESFPLTVTSAQKNPTAFYLCASSIGVRRQGPRYTEAFFGQGTRLTVV.

This clone was found a few times. The J gene is TRBJ1-5, the V gene TRBV6-2 or TRBV6-3; TRBD1 agrees at 7 bases. The CDR3 runs to 15 residues. The V gene end was trimmed by 4 bases and the J gene end by 5 bases; junction bases not matched to a gene: 8. The V gene's germline CDR1 is MNHEY and CDR2 SVGEGT. The CDR3 sequence is CASSLHDREDQPQHF. CDR3 in DNA: TGTGCCAGCAGTTTACATGACAGGGAAGATCAGCCCCAGCATTTT.

This rearrangement joins TRBV10-1 to TRBJ2-5; a possible D gene is TRBD2 (6 bases). The germline V gene has CDR1 WNHNN and CDR2 SYGVQD (reference sequence). V lost 11 bases and J 6 bases, leaving 28 bases between the germline ends. The CDR3 covers 16 residues. The CDR3 reads CAARDLANGEQQTQYF. CDR3 bases: TGCGCCGCCCGGGACCTAGCGAACGGAGAGCAGCAGACCCAGTACTTC.

This sequence joins TRBV6-5 and TRBJ1-2; D perhaps matches TRBD1 (5 bases). With 7 bases removed from V and 5 bases from J, the gap between germline ends came to 20 bases. The CDR3 spans 15 residues. Per germline, CDR1 MNHEY and CDR2 SVGAGI. The CDR3 sequence: CASTKMGGISYGYTF. DNA of the CDR3: TGTGCCAGCACCAAAATGGGGGGGATTTCATATGGCTACACCTTC.

In nucleotides, the CDR3 is TGCGCCAGCAGCCAAGATAGGACTAGCGTATACAATGAGCAGTTCTTC. It encodes CASSQDRTSVYNEQFF. The gene calls are TRBV4-1 and TRBJ2-1, with TRBD2 matching over 9 bases. Germline CDR1 MGHRA, CDR2 YSYEKL. After removal of 0 bases from V and 4 bases from J, the junction contained 4 bases not matched to a gene. The CDR3 has 16 residues.

The rearrangement joins TRBV27 to TRBJ1-5; D gene uncertain. This CDR3 has 15 amino acids. The V gene lost 0 bases and the J gene lost 6 bases, with 12 bases spanning the gap. Germline values: CDR1 MNHEY, CDR2 SMNVEV (reference sequence). The CDR3 reads CASSLSIGVSQPQHF. CDR3 DNA: TGTGCCAGCAGTTTATCGATCGGGGTCAGTCAGCCCCAGCATTTT.

This clone was seen once. The rearrangement links TRBV7-2 to TRBJ2-1, with TRBD1 matching over 9 bases. The CDR3 covers 17 residues. J was trimmed by 4 bases and V by 4 bases; bases with no gene match: 11. CDR1 is SGHTA, CDR2 FQGNSA, per germline. CDR3 sequence: CASSSSFRDRAYNEQFF. For the CDR3, the DNA is TGTGCCAGCAGCTCGAGTTTCCGGGACAGGGCTTACAATGAGCAGTTCTTC.